This paragraph reports one TCR beta chain. With 2 bases clipped from V and 0 bases from J, the junction kept 4 bases outside the gene matches. Per the germline V gene, CDR1 is SGHNT and CDR2 is YYREEE (reference sequence). The CDR3 consists of 15 residues. Sequenced by immunoSEQ multiplex PCR; TCRdb stores in-frame clones only, minus some. The table lists about 79,000 clones, 80% to 95% of them singletons. Blood sampling took place at baseline, cycle 4 day 1, and cycle 7 day 1. The data are from a study of OX40 agonist ivuxolimab in advanced cancers. The chain carries TRBV5-4 and TRBJ2-7; 8 positions agree with TRBD1. Sequences were derived from CD4+ or CD8+ T cells sorted from blood, sampled in a trial of the OX40 agonist ivuxolimab. The source is an adult with an advanced solid tumor such as melanoma, head and neck, liver or kidney cancer. This CDR3 is CASSLSGGVSYEQYF. The CDR3 DNA is TGTGCCAGCAGCTTATCAGGGGGCGTCTCCTACGAGCAGTACTTC.